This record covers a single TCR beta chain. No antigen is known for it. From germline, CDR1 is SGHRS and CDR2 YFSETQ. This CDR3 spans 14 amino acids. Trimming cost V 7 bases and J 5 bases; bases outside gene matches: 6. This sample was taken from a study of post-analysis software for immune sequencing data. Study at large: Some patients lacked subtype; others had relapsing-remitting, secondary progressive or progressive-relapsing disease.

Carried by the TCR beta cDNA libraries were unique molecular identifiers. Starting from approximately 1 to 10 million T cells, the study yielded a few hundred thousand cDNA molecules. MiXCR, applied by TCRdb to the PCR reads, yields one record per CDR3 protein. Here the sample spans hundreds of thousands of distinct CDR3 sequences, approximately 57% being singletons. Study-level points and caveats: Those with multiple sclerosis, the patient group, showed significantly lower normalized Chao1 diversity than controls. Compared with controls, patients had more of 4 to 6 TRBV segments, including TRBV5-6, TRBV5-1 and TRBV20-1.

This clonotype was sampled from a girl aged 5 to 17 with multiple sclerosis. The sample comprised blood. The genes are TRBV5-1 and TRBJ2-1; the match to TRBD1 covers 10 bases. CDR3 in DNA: TGCGCCAGCGGTGACAGGGGGCGCAACAATGAGCAGTTCTTC. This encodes CASGDRGRNNEQFF.